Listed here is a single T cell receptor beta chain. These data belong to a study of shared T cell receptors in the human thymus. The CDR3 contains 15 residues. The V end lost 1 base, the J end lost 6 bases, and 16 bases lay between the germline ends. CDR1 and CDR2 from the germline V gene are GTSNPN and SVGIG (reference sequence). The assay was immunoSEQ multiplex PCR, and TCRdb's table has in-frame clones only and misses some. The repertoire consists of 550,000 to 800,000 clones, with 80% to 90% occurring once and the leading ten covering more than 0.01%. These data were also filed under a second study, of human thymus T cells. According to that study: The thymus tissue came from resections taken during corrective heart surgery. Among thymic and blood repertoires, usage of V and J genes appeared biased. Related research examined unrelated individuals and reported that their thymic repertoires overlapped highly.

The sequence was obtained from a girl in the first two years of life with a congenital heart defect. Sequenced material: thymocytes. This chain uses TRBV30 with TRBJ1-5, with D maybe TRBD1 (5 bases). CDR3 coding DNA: TGTGCCTGGAGTGGTTCCGACAGACGGTCTCAGCCCCAGCATTTT. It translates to CAWSGSDRRSQPQHF.